These 14 T cell receptor beta chains share one sample of origin, sequenced in a study of monozygotic twins with inflammatory bowel disease (dated by TCRdb to the late 2010s). Library prep was done by 5' RACE. The sample was run on an Illumina HiSeq 2500. Based on TCRdb reprocessing of the reads, there is one entry per CDR3 protein sequence, and DNA is missing. This sample's listing comprises around 230,000 distinct CDR3 sequences. Of the sample, around 1.5% is held by the ten largest clones. What was sequenced was blood. The origin of the receptors is a human donor with ulcerative colitis or Crohn's disease, or a healthy co-twin of an affected twin (not recorded which).

The rearrangement joins TRBV18 to TRBJ1-1; absent DNA, TCRdb's TRBD1 call cannot be checked. The germline gives CDR1 KGHSH, CDR2 LQKENI. This CDR3 spans 17 amino acids. The CDR3: CASSLRTDLYMNTEAFF.

CDR3 protein: CASSQGSVPNTEAFF. This sequence joins TRBV3-1 and TRBJ1-1. The CDR3 sequence is 15 residues long. Germline V lookup: CDR1 LGHDT, CDR2 YNNKEL (reference sequence).

V is TRBV20-1 and J is TRBJ1-2; TCRdb calls TRBD1, which cannot be checked without DNA. Germline loops: CDR1 DFQATT, CDR2 SNEGSKA (reference sequence). The CDR3 sequence is 14 residues long. This chain's CDR3 is CSAKRQGPSYGYTF.

The chain links TRBV12-3 or TRBV12-4 to TRBJ2-7; TCRdb's D call, TRBD2, is unchecked because there is no DNA. The CDR3 contains 15 residues. CDR3: CASSSEGRATYEQYF.

J is TRBJ1-1 and V is TRBV7-2; TCRdb's D gene call, TRBD1, goes unchecked for lack of DNA. Germline V gives CDR1 SGHTA, CDR2 FQGNSA. CDR3 size: 12 residues. This chain's CDR3 is CASRAGTAEAFF.

The rearrangement uses TRBV5-6 and TRBJ1-4; the TCRdb call, TRBD1, lacks DNA for checking. The germline V gene has CDR1 SGHDT and CDR2 YYEEEE. The CDR3 consists of 15 residues. CDR3 sequence reads: CASSLGAEYNEKLFF.

This rearrangement joins TRBV5-5 to TRBJ2-6; TCRdb selects TRBD1, and the lack of DNA leaves this call unchecked. Germline-derived CDR1 and CDR2 are SGHKS and YYEKEE (reference sequence). The CDR3 covers 15 residues. The chain's CDR3 is CASSPGTDRANVLTF. Looking up the rest from reference TRBV5-5 and TRBJ2-6 gives the full variable domain: DAGVTQSPTHLIKTRGQQVTLRCSPISGHKSVSWYQQVLGQGPQFIFQYYEKEERGRGNFPDRFSARQFPNYSSELNVNALLLGDSALYLCASSPGTDRANVLTFGAGSRLTVL.

V is TRBV11-2 and J is TRBJ2-2. The CDR3 covers 11 residues. Germline V gene lookup returns CDR1 SGHAT and CDR2 FQNNGV. CDR3 region: CASSITGELFF.

V and J are TRBV5-1 and TRBJ2-3; as DNA is missing, the TRBD1 call by TCRdb cannot be tested. Germline CDR1 and CDR2: SGHRS and YFSETQ. This CDR3 comprises 15 residues. The CDR3 protein is CASSRTRGRADTQYF. The variable domain in full, completed from reference TRBV5-1 and TRBJ2-3, reads KAGVTQTPRYLIKTRGQQVTLSCSPISGHRSVSWYQQTPGQGLQFLFEYFSETQRNKGNFPGRFSGRQFSNSRSEMNVSTLELGDSALYLCASSRTRGRADTQYFGPGTRLTVL.

The chain uses TRBV12-3 or TRBV12-4 and TRBJ2-2. The CDR3 sequence is 14 residues long. The CDR3 is CASSLLGPTGELFF.

The V and J genes are TRBV4-2 and TRBJ2-3; no DNA is available, so the TRBD1 call from TCRdb remains unchecked. CDR1 and CDR2 (germline): LGHNA, YNFKEQ. The CDR3 length is 15 residues. The CDR3 protein is CASSQEHARADTQYF.

The rearrangement links TRBV20-1 to TRBJ1-1. Germline values: CDR1 DFQATT, CDR2 SNEGSKA (reference sequence). The CDR3 consists of 16 residues. CDR3 loop: CSARDSQRTAETEAFF.

This chain joins TRBV28 and TRBJ2-7; TCRdb's D call, TRBD2, is unchecked because there is no DNA. CDR1 MDHEN and CDR2 SYDVKM come from the germline V gene. The CDR3 runs 18 residues. Here the CDR3 reads CASSFSMTSGNYSYEQYF.

CDR3 region: CASSFSGGLYNEQFF. The chain carries TRBV5-4 and TRBJ2-1; TCRdb selects TRBD2, and the lack of DNA leaves this call unchecked. The CDR3 is made up of 15 amino acids. The germline V gene encodes CDR1 SGHNT and CDR2 YYREEE (reference sequence).